The rows below give T cell receptor beta chains drawn from one sample of a study of cytomegalovirus exposure and HLA in healthy donors. The protocol was immunoSEQ multiplex PCR, while the TCRdb copy is restricted to in-frame clones and leaves out a portion. The sample lists some 190,000 clones, around 80% occurring once. The sample consisted of PBMCs. These receptors all come from a young man in good health and CMV-seronegative. The CDR3 runs from the conserved cysteine through the conserved F or W. A D gene is named only where the DNA matches it firmly. Only some rows state a clone size, as once, few, many or a class for expanded clones.

V	size	length	D	J	DNA	CDR3
TRBV7-2	NA	15	NA	TRBJ2-7	TGTGCCAGCAGCTTAGATGTGGGGGCCCTCCTCAAGCAGTACTTC	CASSLDVGALLKQYF
TRBV19	NA	15	NA	TRBJ1-1	TGTGCCAGTAGTATAGTCGGGGTCCAGAACACTGAAGCTTTCTTT	CASSIVGVQNTEAFF
TRBV7-2	NA	14	TRBD2	TRBJ2-3	TGTGCCAGCAGCTCCGGACTAGCGGGGGGCCCGCAGTATTTT	CASSSGLAGGPQYF
TRBV5-1	NA	15	NA	TRBJ1-4	TGCGCCAGCAGCTTGGGGGAGTTCACTAATGAAAAACTGTTTTTT	CASSLGEFTNEKLFF
TRBV4-3	NA	15	NA	TRBJ2-7	TGCGCCAGCAGCGACGGACACGGAAAATCCTACGAGCAGTACTTC	CASSDGHGKSYEQYF
TRBV6-1	NA	14	NA	TRBJ2-7	TGTGCCAGCAGTGTAATGGAGGGAGCCCTCGAGCAGTACTTC	CASSVMEGALEQYF
TRBV4-3	NA	17	NA	TRBJ2-7	TGCGCCAGCAGCCAACACGTCACCGGGATTCTGATCTACGAGCAGTACTTC	CASSQHVTGILIYEQYF
TRBV7-3	NA	16	NA	TRBJ2-1	TGTGCCAGCAGCTTACTCAGGAAAGGGAGCTACAATGAGCAGTTCTTC	CASSLLRKGSYNEQFF
TRBV27	NA	17	NA	TRBJ2-1	TGTGCCAGCAGTTTCGAACCTCGACTGAGCTCCTACAATGAGCAGTTCTTC	CASSFEPRLSSYNEQFF
TRBV7-3	NA	15	TRBD2	TRBJ2-3	TGTGCCAGCAGCTTTGAGGGAGGGCCCTCAGATACGCAGTATTTT	CASSFEGGPSDTQYF
TRBV2	NA	14	NA	TRBJ2-2	TGTGCCAGAGGTCCTCTAGCGAACACCGGGGAGCTGTTTTTT	CARGPLANTGELFF
TRBV7-9	once	15	NA	TRBJ2-1	TGTGCCAGCAGCTTAGGTTCATCCAGGCGCAATGAGCAGTTCTTC	CASSLGSSRRNEQFF
TRBV9	NA	17	TRBD2	TRBJ2-3	TGTGCCAGCAGCCCCGGGACTAGCGGGAGACAGACAGATACGCAGTATTTT	CASSPGTSGRQTDTQYF
TRBV14	NA	16	NA	TRBJ1-1	TGTGCCAGCAGCCAAGATGTCGCCAAACAGAACACTGAAGCTTTCTTT	CASSQDVAKQNTEAFF
TRBV30	NA	14	NA	TRBJ1-1	TGTGCCTGGAGGTATGGGGCGGTTAACACTGAAGCTTTCTTT	CAWRYGAVNTEAFF
TRBV18	NA	15	NA	TRBJ1-4	TGTGCCAGCTCACCCGGGCCAGGACTGAATGAAAAACTGTTTTTT	CASSPGPGLNEKLFF
TRBV5-1	NA	14	TRBD1	TRBJ2-7	TGCGCCAGCAGCCTGGGACAGGGTATCCACGAGCAGTACTTC	CASSLGQGIHEQYF
TRBV4-1	NA	18	TRBD1	TRBJ1-2	TGCGCCAGCAGCCAAGCTCACGGCAGGGCCCAGGGGGCGAATGGCTACACCTTC	CASSQAHGRAQGANGYTF
TRBV19	NA	19	TRBD2	TRBJ2-7	TGTGCCAGTAGTACCCCCACGGGACTAGCGGGAGCTCTGATATACGAGCAGTACTTC	CASSTPTGLAGALIYEQYF
TRBV5-1	NA	14	NA	TRBJ1-1	TGCGCCAGCAGCTTGGGAGGAGGGGCGGGAGAAGCTTTCTTT	CASSLGGGAGEAFF
TRBV11-1	NA	15	TRBD1	TRBJ2-1	TGTGCCAGCAGCACAGGGGGCCCATCCTACAATGAGCAGTTCTTC	CASSTGGPSYNEQFF
TRBV9	NA	12	TRBD2	TRBJ2-1	TGTGCCAGCAGCCCTAGCGGCAATGAGCAGTTCTTC	CASSPSGNEQFF
TRBV28	few	16	NA	TRBJ2-3	TGTGCCAGCAGGGAAGACAGGAAAACTAGCACAGATACGCAGTATTTT	CASREDRKTSTDTQYF
TRBV5-1	NA	15	TRBD1	TRBJ1-2	TGCGCCAGCAGCCCACAGGGGGCGGATATCTATGGCTACACCTTC	CASSPQGADIYGYTF
TRBV2	once	14	NA	TRBJ1-2	TGTGCCAGCAGCGGGCTGTGGGGCCAGTATGGCTACACCTTC	CASSGLWGQYGYTF
TRBV4-1	few	17	TRBD2	TRBJ2-5	TGCGCCAGCAGCCAAGAGGGCGGGGCGGGAGGCGAAGAGACCCAGTACTTC	CASSQEGGAGGEETQYF
TRBV30	once	13	NA	TRBJ2-1	TGTGCCTGGAGTGAAGGGTTTAGCGGTGAGCAGTTCTTC	CAWSEGFSGEQFF
TRBV19	few	16	TRBD1	TRBJ1-5	TGTGCCAGTAGTTATTTAACAGGGGGTTACAATCAGCCCCAGCATTTT	CASSYLTGGYNQPQHF
TRBV5-1	NA	22	TRBD1	TRBJ1-1	TGCGCCAGCAGCCCGAACCGTGGTAGGACCTTCGGGACAGGGGGACGGAACACTGAAGCTTTCTTT	CASSPNRGRTFGTGGRNTEAFF
TRBV7-2	NA	14	NA	TRBJ2-7	TGTGCCAGCAGCTACAGACGAAACTCCTACGAGCAGTACTTC	CASSYRRNSYEQYF
TRBV19	NA	16	TRBD1	TRBJ1-2	TGTGCCAGTAGTAATACCGGGACAGGGGCATTCTATGGCTACACCTTC	CASSNTGTGAFYGYTF
TRBV6-1	few	17	NA	TRBJ1-1	TGTGCCAGCAGTGAAAGGGGGGGGAACAGGGCTAACACTGAAGCTTTCTTT	CASSERGGNRANTEAFF
TRBV2	NA	12	NA	TRBJ2-7	TGTGCCGGGGCGCCAGCCTCCTACGAGCAGTACTTC	CAGAPASYEQYF
TRBV5-1	NA	14	NA	TRBJ1-1	TGCGCCAGCAGCTTTAGGGGTTTGAACACTGAAGCTTTCTTT	CASSFRGLNTEAFF
TRBV7-9	NA	15	NA	TRBJ1-4	TGTGCCAGCAGCCTACAAAAGGGGGTTAATGAAAAACTGTTTTTT	CASSLQKGVNEKLFF
TRBV13	NA	13	NA	TRBJ1-2	TGTGCCAGCAGCCCTGGAGGGACCTATGGCTACACCTTC	CASSPGGTYGYTF
TRBV9	once	15	NA	TRBJ2-7	TGTGCCAGCAGCGTAGCCCCTGGGAGGTCCTACGAGCAGTACTTC	CASSVAPGRSYEQYF
TRBV5-8	many	14	NA	TRBJ1-1	TGTGCCAGCAGCTTGTTGCAGGGGAACACTGAAGCTTTCTTT	CASSLLQGNTEAFF
TRBV19	once	13	TRBD1	TRBJ1-2	TGTGCCACAAGGACAGGGTATGACTATGGCTACACCTTC	CATRTGYDYGYTF
TRBV11-1	few	15	NA	TRBJ2-1	TGTGCCAGCAGCTCCACCACCACAGATTACAATGAGCAGTTCTTC	CASSSTTTDYNEQFF
TRBV30	NA	15	TRBD1	TRBJ1-2	TGTGCCTGGACCGCCGGGACAGGGGGAAACTATGGCTACACCTTC	CAWTAGTGGNYGYTF
TRBV7-2	NA	17	TRBD2	TRBJ2-5	TGTGCCAGCAGCTTAAATCCTAAAGCGGGGGGCCGGGAGACCCAGTACTTC	CASSLNPKAGGRETQYF
TRBV20-1	once	10	NA	TRBJ2-4	TGCAGTGCTATTAGTAGCATTCAGTACTTC	CSAISSIQYF
TRBV6-1	NA	12	NA	TRBJ2-1	TGTGCCAGCAGTGACCGACTAGAGAGGCTGTTCTTC	CASSDRLERLFF
TRBV27	NA	14	NA	TRBJ2-5	TGTGCCAGCAGTCCGCTAGACAGGTTCGGGGAGCAGTACTTC	CASSPLDRFGEQYF
TRBV19	once	12	NA	TRBJ1-2	TGTGCCAGTACCGACAGAAACTATGGCTACACCTTC	CASTDRNYGYTF
TRBV19	NA	17	TRBD1	TRBJ1-2	TGTGCCAGTAGTATCCCCACAGGGGGCCTGACGAACTATGGCTACACCTTC	CASSIPTGGLTNYGYTF
TRBV19	once	14	NA	TRBJ1-1	TGTGCCAGTAGCCCCCGTGTCTCGAACACTGAAGCTTTCTTT	CASSPRVSNTEAFF
TRBV28	NA	15	TRBD2	TRBJ2-2	TGTGCCAGCAGTTCAGGCGGGAGGGCCTTCGGGGAGCTGTTTTTT	CASSSGGRAFGELFF
TRBV6-4	NA	17	NA	TRBJ2-5	TGTGCCAGCAGCGTTCCTAGGGAAGGGGGAACTTCGGAGACCCAGTACTTC	CASSVPREGGTSETQYF
TRBV4-3	NA	12	NA	TRBJ1-1	TGCGCCAGCAGCCAAGATCGAATGGGCGCTTTCTTT	CASSQDRMGAFF
TRBV2	NA	15	NA	TRBJ2-1	TGTGCCAGCAGTGAACCACAGTCGATCTACAATGAGCAGTTCTTC	CASSEPQSIYNEQFF
TRBV5-4	NA	11	NA	TRBJ1-2	TGTGCCAGCATCGCTTCAGGGGTTTACACCTTC	CASIASGVYTF